This T cell receptor (beta chain) comes out of a study of T cell repertoires in cytomegalovirus infection. The J segment lost 7 bases and the V segment lost 5 bases, leaving 7 bases of the junction unmatched. This CDR3 is built from 15 residues. CDR1 and CDR2 (germline): MDHEN, SYDVKM. This clonotype has just a few counts. Its matching antigen is unknown. TCRdb processed the reads anew with MiXCR; each CDR3 protein has one entry. Among some 320,000 distinct CDR3 sequences, about 27% were seen once, and the ten largest hold over 15%. The clonotype was recovered from a human donor in good health (CMV status not recorded). Some clones in this sample may be carry-over from other donors' samples. Sample: cultured PBMCs, taken from culture after CMV antigen stimulation. The chain is built from TRBV28 and TRBJ1-4; 10 bases fit TRBD1. CDR3 amino acids: CASSIKTGGSEKLFF. The CDR3 DNA sequence: TGTGCCAGCAGTATAAAGACAGGGGGCTCTGAAAAACTGTTTTTT.